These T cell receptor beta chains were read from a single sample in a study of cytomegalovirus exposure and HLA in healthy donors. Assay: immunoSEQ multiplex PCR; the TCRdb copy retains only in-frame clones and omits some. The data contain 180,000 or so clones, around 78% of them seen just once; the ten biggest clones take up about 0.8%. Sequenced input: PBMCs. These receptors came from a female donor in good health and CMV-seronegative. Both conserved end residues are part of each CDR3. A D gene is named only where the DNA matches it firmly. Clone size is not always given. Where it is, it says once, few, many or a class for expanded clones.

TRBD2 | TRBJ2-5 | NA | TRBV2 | CASSEGVVAGRQETQYF | TGTGCCAGCAGTGAAGGGGTGGTAGCGGGACGCCAAGAGACCCAGTACTTC
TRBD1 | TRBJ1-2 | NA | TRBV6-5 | CASRFRGNGYTF | TGTGCCAGCAGGTTCAGGGGGAACGGCTACACCTTC
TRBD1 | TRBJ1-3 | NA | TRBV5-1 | CASSPGTASGNTIYF | TGCGCCAGCAGCCCTGGGACAGCCTCTGGAAACACCATATATTTT
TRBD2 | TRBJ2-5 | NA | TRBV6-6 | CASSYSGGNQETQYF | TGTGCCAGCAGTTACTCGGGGGGGAACCAAGAGACCCAGTACTTC
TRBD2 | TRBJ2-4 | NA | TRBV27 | CASSLTSGLAVAKNIQYF | TGTGCCAGCAGTTTAACCTCGGGACTAGCGGTAGCCAAAAACATTCAGTACTTC
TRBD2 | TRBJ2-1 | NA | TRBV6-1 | CASSEARLAGYNEQFF | TGTGCCAGCAGTGAAGCCCGACTAGCGGGATACAATGAGCAGTTCTTC
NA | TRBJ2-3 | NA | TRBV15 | CATSRYFEMGGAARRSTDTQYF | TGTGCCACCAGCAGATATTTTGAGATGGGGGGGGCAGCCCGACGAAGCACAGATACGCAGTATTTT
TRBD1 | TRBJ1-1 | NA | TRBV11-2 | CASSKGTGLGTEAFF | TGTGCCAGCAGCAAGGGGACAGGATTAGGCACTGAAGCTTTCTTT
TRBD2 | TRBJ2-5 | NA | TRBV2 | CASRPSGSSIETQYF | TGTGCCAGCCGCCCTAGCGGGAGTTCGATAGAGACCCAGTACTTC
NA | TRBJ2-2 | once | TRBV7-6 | CASSLALSQGSPIEELFF | TGTGCCAGCAGCTTAGCGCTCTCCCAGGGTAGCCCAATTGAAGAGCTGTTTTTT
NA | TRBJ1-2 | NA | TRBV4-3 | CASSQDLAGTPRLANYGYTF | TGCGCCAGCAGCCAAGATCTAGCCGGGACTCCCCGACTAGCTAACTATGGCTACACCTTC
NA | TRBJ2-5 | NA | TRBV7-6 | CASSLGGGKETQYF | TGTGCCAGCAGCCTGGGCGGCGGGAAAGAGACCCAGTACTTC
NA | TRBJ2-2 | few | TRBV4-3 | CASSQDRGNTGELFF | TGCGCCAGCAGCCAAGATCGGGGGAACACCGGGGAGCTGTTTTTT
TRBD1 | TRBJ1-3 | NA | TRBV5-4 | CASSSQRGPGNTIYF | TGTGCCAGCAGCTCGCAGAGGGGGCCTGGAAACACCATATATTTT
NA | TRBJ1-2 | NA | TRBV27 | CASSSTGSGYTF | TGTGCCAGCAGCTCAACAGGGAGCGGCTACACCTTC
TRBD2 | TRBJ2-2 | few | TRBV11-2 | CASSLAGGAPEHRGAVF | TGTGCCAGCAGCTTAGCGGGAGGAGCCCCAGAACACCGGGGAGCTGTTTTT
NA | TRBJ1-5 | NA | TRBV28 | CASRTGRNQPQHF | TGTGCCAGCAGGACAGGACGGAATCAGCCCCAGCATTTT
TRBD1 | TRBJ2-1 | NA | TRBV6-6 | CASNPGQRNNEQFF | TGTGCCAGCAACCCGGGACAGAGAAACAATGAGCAGTTCTTC
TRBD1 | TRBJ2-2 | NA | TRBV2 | CASSYRGQGITGELFF | TGTGCCAGCAGTTACCGGGGACAGGGGATCACCGGGGAGCTGTTTTTT
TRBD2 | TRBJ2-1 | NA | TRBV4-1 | CASSQGLAGAHNEQFF | TGCGCCAGCAGCCAAGGTCTAGCGGGGGCCCACAATGAGCAGTTCTTC
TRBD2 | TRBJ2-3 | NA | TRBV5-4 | CASSLERGTDTQYF | TGTGCCAGCAGCTTGGAGCGGGGTACAGATACGCAGTATTTT
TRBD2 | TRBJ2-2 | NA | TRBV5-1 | CASSLPSGDTGELFF | TGCGCCAGCAGCTTGCCTAGCGGAGACACCGGGGAGCTGTTTTTT
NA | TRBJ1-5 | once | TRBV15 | CATSKGQTFVVNQPQHF | TGTGCCACCAGCAAAGGACAAACCTTCGTTGTCAATCAGCCCCAGCATTTT
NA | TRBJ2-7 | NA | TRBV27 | CASSFRTSPPESSYEQYF | TGTGCCAGCAGCTTCAGGACATCCCCACCCGAAAGCTCCTACGAGCAGTACTTC
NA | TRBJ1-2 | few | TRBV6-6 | CASSLQVNYGYTF | TGTGCCAGCAGTTTACAGGTTAACTATGGCTACACCTTC
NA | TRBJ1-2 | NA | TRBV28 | CASRPRLPGYTF | TGTGCCAGCAGACCCAGGTTGCCGGGCTACACCTTC
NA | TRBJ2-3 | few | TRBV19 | CASAWANTDTQYF | TGTGCCAGTGCGTGGGCGAACACAGATACGCAGTATTTT
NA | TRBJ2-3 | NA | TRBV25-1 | CASSLGRSTDTQYF | TGTGCCAGCAGTCTGGGCAGAAGCACAGATACGCAGTATTTT
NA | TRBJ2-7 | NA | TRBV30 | CAWSNPGLSGYF | TGTGCCTGGAGTAACCCTGGGTTATCAGGGTACTTC
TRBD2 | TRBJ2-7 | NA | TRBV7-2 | CASSSAGGPQYEQYF | TGTGCCAGCAGCTCTGCGGGAGGGCCGCAGTACGAGCAGTACTTC
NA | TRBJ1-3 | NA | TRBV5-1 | CASSLGELNTIYF | TGCGCCAGCAGCTTGGGAGAATTAAACACCATATATTTT
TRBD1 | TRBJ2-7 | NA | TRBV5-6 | CASSIPTGIFGQHF | TGTGCCAGCAGCATCCCGACAGGGATTTTTGGGCAGCACTTC